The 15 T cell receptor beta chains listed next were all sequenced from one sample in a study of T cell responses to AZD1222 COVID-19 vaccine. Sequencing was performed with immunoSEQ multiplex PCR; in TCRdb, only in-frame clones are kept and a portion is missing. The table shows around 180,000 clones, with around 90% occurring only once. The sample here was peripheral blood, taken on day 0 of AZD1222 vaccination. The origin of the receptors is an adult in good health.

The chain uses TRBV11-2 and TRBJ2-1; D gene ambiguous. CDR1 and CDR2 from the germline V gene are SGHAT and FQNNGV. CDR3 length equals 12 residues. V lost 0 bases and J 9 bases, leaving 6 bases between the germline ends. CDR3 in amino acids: CASSLDPIEQFF. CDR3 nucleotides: TGTGCCAGCAGCTTAGACCCGATTGAGCAGTTCTTC.

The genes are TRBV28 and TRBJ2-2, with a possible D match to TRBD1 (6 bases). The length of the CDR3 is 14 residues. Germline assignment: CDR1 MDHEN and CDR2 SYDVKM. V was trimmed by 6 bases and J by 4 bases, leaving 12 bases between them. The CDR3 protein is CASRERRGTGELFF. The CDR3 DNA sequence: TGTGCCAGCAGGGAACGCAGGGGCACCGGGGAGCTGTTTTTT.

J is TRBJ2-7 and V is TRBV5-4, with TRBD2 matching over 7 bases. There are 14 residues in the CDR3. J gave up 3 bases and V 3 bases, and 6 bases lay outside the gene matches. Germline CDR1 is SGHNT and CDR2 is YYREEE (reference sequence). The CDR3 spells CASSSLGEGYEQYF. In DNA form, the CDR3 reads TGTGCCAGCAGCTCATTGGGGGAGGGCTACGAGCAGTACTTC. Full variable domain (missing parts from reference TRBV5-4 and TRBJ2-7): ETGVTQSPTHLIKTRGQQVTLRCSSQSGHNTVSWYQQALGQGPQFIFQYYREEENGRGNFPPRFSGLQFPNYSSELNVNALELDDSALYLCASSSLGEGYEQYFGPGTRLTVT.

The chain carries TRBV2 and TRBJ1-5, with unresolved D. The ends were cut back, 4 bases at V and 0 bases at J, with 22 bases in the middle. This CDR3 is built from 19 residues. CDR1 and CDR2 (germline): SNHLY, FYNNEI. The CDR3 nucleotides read TGTGCCAGCAGTGTTCGGACGGGCCGGCACAATTATAGCAATCAGCCCCAGCATTTT. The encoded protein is CASSVRTGRHNYSNQPQHF.

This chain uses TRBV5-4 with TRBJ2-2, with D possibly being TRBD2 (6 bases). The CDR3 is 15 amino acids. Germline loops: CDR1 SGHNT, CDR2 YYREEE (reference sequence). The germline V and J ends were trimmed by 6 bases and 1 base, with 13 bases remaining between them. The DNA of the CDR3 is TGTGCCAGCAACCCGACCGGGGGGAACACCGGGGAGCTGTTTTTT. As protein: CASNPTGGNTGELFF.

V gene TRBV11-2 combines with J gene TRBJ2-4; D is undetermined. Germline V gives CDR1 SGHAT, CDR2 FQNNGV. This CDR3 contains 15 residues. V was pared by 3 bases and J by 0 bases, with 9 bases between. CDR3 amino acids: CASSFQGIAKNIQYF. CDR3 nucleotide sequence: TGTGCCAGCAGCTTCCAAGGAATAGCCAAAAACATTCAGTACTTC.

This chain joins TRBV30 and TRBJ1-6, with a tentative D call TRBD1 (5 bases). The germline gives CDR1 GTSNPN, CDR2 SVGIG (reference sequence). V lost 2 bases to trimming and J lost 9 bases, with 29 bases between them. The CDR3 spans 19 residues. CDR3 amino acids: CAWSRSGTVGGSVGSPLHF. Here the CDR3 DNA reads TGTGCCTGGAGTCGGTCGGGTACGGTCGGGGGATCAGTGGGTTCACCCCTCCACTTT.

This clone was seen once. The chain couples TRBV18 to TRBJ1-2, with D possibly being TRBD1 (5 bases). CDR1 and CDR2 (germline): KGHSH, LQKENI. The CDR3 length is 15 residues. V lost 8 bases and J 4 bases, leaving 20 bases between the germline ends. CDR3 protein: CASTTGVSSIYGYTF. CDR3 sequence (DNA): TGTGCCAGCACCACGGGGGTTTCTTCCATCTATGGCTACACCTTC.

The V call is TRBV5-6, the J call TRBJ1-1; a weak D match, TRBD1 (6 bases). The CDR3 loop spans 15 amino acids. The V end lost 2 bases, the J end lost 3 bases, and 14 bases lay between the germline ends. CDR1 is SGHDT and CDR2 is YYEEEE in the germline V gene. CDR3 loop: CASSFGGPDDTEAFF. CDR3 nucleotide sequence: TGTGCCAGCAGCTTTGGGGGCCCCGACGACACTGAAGCTTTCTTT.

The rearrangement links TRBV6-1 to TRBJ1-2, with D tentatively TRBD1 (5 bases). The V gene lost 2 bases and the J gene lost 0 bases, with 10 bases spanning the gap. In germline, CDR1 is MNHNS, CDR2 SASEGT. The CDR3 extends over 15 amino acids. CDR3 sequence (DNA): TGTGCCAGCAGTGAATATCAGGGCTCTAACTATGGCTACACCTTC. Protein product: CASSEYQGSNYGYTF.

The CDR3: CASSQEQLAGSYNEQFF. In DNA form, the CDR3 reads TGTGCCAGCAGCCAAGAACAACTAGCGGGATCCTACAATGAGCAGTTCTTC. The V gene is TRBV4-2, the J gene TRBJ2-1, with 10 positions matching TRBD2. The CDR3 consists of 17 residues. Germline CDR1 reads LGHNA; CDR2 reads YNFKEQ. V was pared by 0 bases and J by 1 base, with 3 bases of the junction left unmatched.

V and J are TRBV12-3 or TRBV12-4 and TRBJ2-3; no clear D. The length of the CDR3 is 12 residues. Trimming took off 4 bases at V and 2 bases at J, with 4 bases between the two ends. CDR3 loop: CASSSFTDTQYF. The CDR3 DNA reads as TGTGCCAGCAGTTCCTTCACAGATACGCAGTATTTT.

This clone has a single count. The CDR3, as DNA: TGTGCCAGCAGCTATGAGGGTGGCACTGAAGCTTTCTTT. This sequence encodes CASSYEGGTEAFF. V and J are TRBV3-1 (or the pseudogene TRBV3-2) and TRBJ1-1, with D unresolved. Germline assignment: CDR1 LGHDT and CDR2 YNNKEL (reference sequence). The CDR3 loop spans 13 amino acids. The V end lost 5 bases, the J end lost 4 bases, and 11 bases lay between the germline ends.

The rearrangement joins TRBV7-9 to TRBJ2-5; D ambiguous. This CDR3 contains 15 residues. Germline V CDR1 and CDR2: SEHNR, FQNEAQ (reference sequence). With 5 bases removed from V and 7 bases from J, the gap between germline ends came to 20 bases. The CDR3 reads CASSPRTGGLGTQYF. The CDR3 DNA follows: TGTGCCAGCAGCCCACGGACGGGCGGCCTAGGGACCCAGTACTTC.

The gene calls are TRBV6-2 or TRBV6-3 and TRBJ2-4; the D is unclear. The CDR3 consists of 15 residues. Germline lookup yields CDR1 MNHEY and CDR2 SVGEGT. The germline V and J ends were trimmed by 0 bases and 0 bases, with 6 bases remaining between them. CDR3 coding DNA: TGTGCCAGCAGTTACTCTGATGTAGCCAAAAACATTCAGTACTTC. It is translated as CASSYSDVAKNIQYF.